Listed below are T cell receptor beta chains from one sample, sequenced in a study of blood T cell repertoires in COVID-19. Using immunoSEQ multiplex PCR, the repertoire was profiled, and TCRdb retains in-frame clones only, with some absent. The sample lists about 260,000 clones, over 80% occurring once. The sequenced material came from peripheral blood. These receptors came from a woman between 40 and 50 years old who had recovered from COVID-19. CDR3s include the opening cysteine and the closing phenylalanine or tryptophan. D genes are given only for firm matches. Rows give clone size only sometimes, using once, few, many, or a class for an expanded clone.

CDR3: CASSYSSGPNEKLFF; DNA: TGTGCCAGCAGTTACTCATCAGGGCCTAATGAAAAACTGTTTTTT; J: TRBJ1-4; size: -; V: TRBV6-5; D: -
CDR3: CASIKLANTGELFF; DNA: TGTGCCAGCATTAAGCTAGCGAACACCGGGGAGCTGTTTTTT; J: TRBJ2-2; size: few; V: TRBV6-4; D: -
CDR3: CASSPGISASESVGYTF; DNA: TGTGCCAGCAGCCCCGGGATCTCCGCTTCCGAATCGGTTGGCTACACCTTC; J: TRBJ1-2; size: -; V: TRBV7-9; D: -
CDR3: CAISEPDRGPHYGYTF; DNA: TGTGCCATCAGTGAACCCGACAGGGGGCCCCACTATGGCTACACCTTC; J: TRBJ1-2; size: -; V: TRBV10-3; D: TRBD1
CDR3: CASTSGGLSYEQYF; DNA: TGTGCCAGCACCTCCGGAGGCCTCTCCTACGAGCAGTACTTC; J: TRBJ2-7; size: -; V: TRBV5-5; D: -
CDR3: CASSHRRATGAPGYTF; DNA: TGTGCCAGCAGCCACCGAAGGGCGACAGGGGCTCCGGGCTACACCTTC; J: TRBJ1-2; size: -; V: TRBV5-6; D: TRBD1
CDR3: CASSLAGGAEAFF; DNA: TGCGCCAGCAGCTTGGCTGGGGGCGCTGAAGCTTTCTTT; J: TRBJ1-1; size: -; V: TRBV5-1; D: -
CDR3: CASSLGDRGRQPQHF; DNA: TGTGCCAGCAGTTTAGGGGACAGGGGCCGGCAGCCCCAGCATTTT; J: TRBJ1-5; size: -; V: TRBV28; D: TRBD1
CDR3: CSASNPVGTSEAEQYF; DNA: TGCAGTGCTAGTAACCCCGTGGGGACTAGCGAAGCCGAGCAGTACTTC; J: TRBJ2-7; size: -; V: TRBV20-1; D: TRBD2
CDR3: CASSLGAGTPPQHF; DNA: TGTGCCAGCAGCTTGGGCGCGGGAACTCCGCCCCAGCATTTT; J: TRBJ1-5; size: -; V: TRBV5-6; D: -
CDR3: CASSFIGGQGQETQYF; DNA: TGTGCCAGCAGTTTCATCGGGGGACAGGGACAAGAGACCCAGTACTTC; J: TRBJ2-5; size: -; V: TRBV27; D: TRBD1
CDR3: CASSLTGPGELFF; DNA: TGTGCCAGCAGTTTGACAGGGCCCGGGGAGCTGTTTTTT; J: TRBJ2-2; size: -; V: TRBV27; D: TRBD1
CDR3: CASSLGAGGAYEQYF; DNA: TGTGCCAGCAGCTTAGGGGCAGGGGGCGCCTACGAGCAGTACTTC; J: TRBJ2-7; size: -; V: TRBV7-3; D: TRBD1
CDR3: CASSIPGQLYNSPLHF; DNA: TGTGCCAGCAGTATACCGGGACAGCTGTATAATTCACCCCTCCACTTT; J: TRBJ1-6; size: -; V: TRBV2; D: TRBD1
CDR3: CASSLDEKGAQYF; DNA: TGTGCCAGCAGCTTAGATGAGAAAGGAGCGCAGTATTTT; J: TRBJ2-3; size: -; V: TRBV11-3; D: -
CDR3: CASRPSGTRSIQYF; DNA: TGTGCCAGTAGACCCTCCGGGACTAGGTCGATTCAGTACTTC; J: TRBJ2-4; size: few; V: TRBV19; D: TRBD2
CDR3: CASSQERGGYTDTQYF; DNA: TGCGCCAGCAGCCAAGAACGCGGGGGTTACACAGATACGCAGTATTTT; J: TRBJ2-3; size: -; V: TRBV4-3; D: TRBD2
CDR3: CASSLGDSTLSGANVLTF; DNA: TGCGCCAGCAGCTTGGGGGACAGTACATTGTCTGGGGCCAACGTCCTGACTTTC; J: TRBJ2-6; size: -; V: TRBV5-1; D: TRBD1
CDR3: CAISDVVGLSGGEAFF; DNA: TGTGCCATCAGTGATGTAGTGGGTCTCTCGGGGGGTGAAGCTTTCTTT; J: TRBJ1-1; size: -; V: TRBV10-3; D: -
CDR3: CASSQNRGRTYGYTF; DNA: TGCGCCAGCAGCCAAAACAGGGGGCGCACCTATGGCTACACCTTC; J: TRBJ1-2; size: -; V: TRBV4-1; D: TRBD1
CDR3: CASGLAGALGEQYF; DNA: TGTGCCAGCGGACTAGCGGGGGCCCTTGGGGAGCAGTACTTC; J: TRBJ2-7; size: -; V: TRBV7-2; D: TRBD2
CDR3: CASSGTNYGYTF; DNA: TGTGCCAGCAGTGGTACTAACTATGGCTACACCTTC; J: TRBJ1-2; size: -; V: TRBV25-1; D: -
CDR3: CASSQEGGPVLGQYF; DNA: TGTGCCAGCAGCCAAGAGGGGGGGCCGGTGTTAGGCCAGTACTTC; J: TRBJ2-5; size: -; V: TRBV3-1/TRBV3-2; D: -
CDR3: CASSQGGWGFYEQYF; DNA: TGTGCCAGCAGCCAAGGGGGATGGGGGTTCTACGAGCAGTACTTC; J: TRBJ2-7; size: -; V: TRBV7-2; D: -
CDR3: CASSRGIYEQYF; DNA: TGTGCCAGCAGCCGCGGGATTTACGAGCAGTACTTC; J: TRBJ2-7; size: -; V: TRBV12-3/TRBV12-4; D: -
CDR3: CASSLDSASSYNEQFF; DNA: TGTGCCAGCAGCTTGGATTCTGCGAGCTCCTACAATGAGCAGTTCTTC; J: TRBJ2-1; size: once; V: TRBV5-4; D: -
CDR3: CATGRERQRYEQYF; DNA: TGTGCCACCGGACGGGAACGGCAAAGATACGAGCAGTACTTC; J: TRBJ2-7; size: -; V: TRBV6-5; D: -
CDR3: CASSLSGDLSLNTEAFF; DNA: TGCGCCAGCAGCTTGAGCGGGGACTTGTCCTTGAACACTGAAGCTTTCTTT; J: TRBJ1-1; size: few; V: TRBV5-1; D: -
CDR3: CASSESSAVPQHF; DNA: TGTGCCAGCAGTGAAAGTTCTGCGGTTCCCCAGCATTTT; J: TRBJ1-5; size: -; V: TRBV2; D: -
CDR3: CASKGAADTQYF; DNA: TGTGCCAGTAAAGGCGCGGCTGATACGCAGTATTTT; J: TRBJ2-3; size: -; V: TRBV19; D: -
CDR3: CASSLRAGDSPLHF; DNA: TGCGCCAGCAGCCTGCGGGCCGGGGATTCACCCCTCCACTTT; J: TRBJ1-6; size: -; V: TRBV5-1; D: -
CDR3: CASPDGETSDTQYF; DNA: TGTGCCAGCCCAGACGGGGAGACATCAGATACGCAGTATTTT; J: TRBJ2-3; size: -; V: TRBV7-9; D: -
CDR3: CASSYAGVRDNEQFF; DNA: TGTGCCAGCAGCTACGCGGGGGTTCGGGACAATGAGCAGTTCTTC; J: TRBJ2-1; size: once; V: TRBV5-4; D: TRBD2
CDR3: CASSKDAQAPGETQYF; DNA: TGTGCCAGCAGCAAAGACGCGCAGGCTCCGGGGGAGACCCAGTACTTC; J: TRBJ2-5; size: -; V: TRBV21-1; D: -
CDR3: CASSQPDRNLHYGYTF; DNA: TGCGCCAGCAGTCAACCCGACAGGAACCTGCACTATGGCTACACCTTC; J: TRBJ1-2; size: once; V: TRBV23-1; D: -
CDR3: CASSLLSNTEAFF; DNA: TGCGCCAGCAGCTTACTATCGAACACTGAAGCTTTCTTT; J: TRBJ1-1; size: -; V: TRBV5-1; D: -
CDR3: CASSFRRGVEGTDTQYF; DNA: TGTGCCAGCAGCTTTAGACGGGGGGTAGAAGGAACAGATACGCAGTATTTT; J: TRBJ2-3; size: -; V: TRBV5-6; D: TRBD2